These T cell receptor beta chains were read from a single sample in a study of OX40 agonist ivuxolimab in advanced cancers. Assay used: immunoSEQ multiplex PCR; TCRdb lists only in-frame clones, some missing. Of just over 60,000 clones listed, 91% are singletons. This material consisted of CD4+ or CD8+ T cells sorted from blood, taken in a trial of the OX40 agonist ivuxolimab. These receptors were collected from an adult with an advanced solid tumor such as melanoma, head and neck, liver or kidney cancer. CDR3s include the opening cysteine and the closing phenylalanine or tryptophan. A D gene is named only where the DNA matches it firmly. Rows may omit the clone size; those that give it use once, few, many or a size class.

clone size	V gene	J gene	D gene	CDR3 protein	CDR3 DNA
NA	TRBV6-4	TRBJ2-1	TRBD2	CASSDSLAGVDEQFF	TGTGCCAGCAGTGACTCGCTAGCGGGGGTAGATGAGCAGTTCTTC
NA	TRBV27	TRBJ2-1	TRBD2	CASGLAAYNEQFF	TGTGCCAGCGGACTAGCGGCATACAATGAGCAGTTCTTC
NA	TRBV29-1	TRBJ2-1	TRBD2	CSATGLAVHPPYNEQFF	TGCAGCGCTACGGGACTAGCGGTCCATCCCCCCTACAATGAGCAGTTCTTC
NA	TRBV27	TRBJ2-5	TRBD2	CASSLSATGRSGIQYF	TGTGCCAGCAGTTTATCGGCTACCGGGAGGTCAGGGATCCAGTACTTC
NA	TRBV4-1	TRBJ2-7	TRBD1	CASSQEGQGYEQYF	TGCGCCAGCAGCCAGGAAGGACAGGGCTACGAGCAGTACTTC
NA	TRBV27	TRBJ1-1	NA	CASSFGTEAFF	TGTGCCAGCAGTTTCGGCACTGAAGCTTTCTTT
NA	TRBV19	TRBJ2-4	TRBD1	CASSGDRIKLAKNIQYF	TGTGCCAGTAGTGGGGACAGGATCAAACTAGCCAAAAACATTCAGTACTTC
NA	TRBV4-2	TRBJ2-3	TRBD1	CASSQVGQEFTDTQYF	TGTGCCAGCAGCCAAGTGGGACAGGAGTTCACAGATACGCAGTATTTT
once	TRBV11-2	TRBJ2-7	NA	CASSLGGRGYEQYF	TGTGCCAGCAGCTTAGGCGGCAGGGGTTACGAGCAGTACTTC
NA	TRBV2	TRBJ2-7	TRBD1	CASSDGQGAYSYEQYF	TGTGCCAGCAGTGATGGCCAGGGGGCCTATTCCTACGAGCAGTACTTC
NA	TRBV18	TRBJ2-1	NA	CASSPADVSSYNEQFF	TGTGCCAGCTCACCGGCCGACGTCAGCTCCTACAATGAGCAGTTCTTC
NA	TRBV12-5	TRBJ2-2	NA	CASGLGTGNTGELFF	TGTGCTAGTGGTTTGGGTACCGGGAACACCGGGGAGCTGTTTTTT
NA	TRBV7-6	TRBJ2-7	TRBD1	CASSLEPQGAYEQYF	TGTGCCAGCAGCTTAGAGCCCCAGGGGGCCTACGAGCAGTACTTC
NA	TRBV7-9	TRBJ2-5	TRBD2	CASSYRSGAQETQYF	TGTGCCAGCAGCTACCGTAGCGGGGCACAAGAGACCCAGTACTTC
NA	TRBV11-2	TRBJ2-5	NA	CASSLDLGQETQYF	TGTGCCAGCAGCTTAGATCTGGGGCAAGAGACCCAGTACTTC
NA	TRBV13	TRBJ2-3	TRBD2	CASSSGGDTQYF	TGTGCCAGCAGCTCCGGGGGGGATACGCAGTATTTT
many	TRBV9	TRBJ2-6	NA	CASSPRSGANVLTF	TGTGCCAGCAGCCCCCGGTCTGGGGCCAACGTCCTGACTTTC
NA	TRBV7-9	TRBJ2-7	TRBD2	CASSPTTSASSYEQYF	TGTGCCAGCAGCCCGACGACTAGCGCAAGCTCCTACGAGCAGTACTTC
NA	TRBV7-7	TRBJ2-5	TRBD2	CASSLLAGGPETQYF	TGTGCCAGCAGCCTCCTAGCGGGAGGGCCAGAGACCCAGTACTTC
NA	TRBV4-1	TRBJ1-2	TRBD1	CASSQVVTPGTGDYGYTF	TGCGCCAGCAGCCAAGTGGTGACCCCCGGAACAGGGGACTATGGCTACACCTTC
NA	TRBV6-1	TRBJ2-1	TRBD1	CASSTDRSNEQFF	TGTGCCAGCAGTACGGACAGGAGCAATGAGCAGTTCTTC
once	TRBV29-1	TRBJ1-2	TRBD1	CSVGQGAYGYTF	TGCAGCGTTGGACAGGGGGCTTATGGCTACACCTTC